This TCR beta chain was sequenced in a study of blood T cell repertoires in COVID-19. Study-level information: Sites in the United States, Italy and Spain provided acute and convalescent COVID-19 samples.

Study processing details: Nucleated cell number was recorded as an estimate derived from reference gene primer amplification. The repertoire was sequenced with immunoSEQ multiplex PCR; TCRdb's copy has only in-frame clones and lacks some. From that table come the V and J calls and clone size; the DNA was used to work out D and trimming. The sample comprises roughly 190,000 clones, roughly 87% of which are singletons, and around 2% rests with the top ten. Losses at the gene ends were 5 bases for V and 2 bases for J; bases not matched to a gene: 5. Per germline, CDR1 SGHNT and CDR2 YENEEA. The CDR3 is made up of 14 amino acids. Cohorts were based on clinical histories the participants reported. Recovery meant two consecutive negative NP/OP PCR tests, professional clearance, or resolved symptoms.

This receptor was identified in a woman in her twenties or thirties who had recovered from COVID-19. The rearrangement uses TRBV11-3 and TRBJ2-5; 7 bases match TRBD1. The sequenced sample was PBMCs or T cells enriched from blood (not recorded which). CDR3 amino acids: CASSAHRGQETQYF. The DNA for the CDR3 is TGTGCCAGCAGCGCCCACAGGGGACAAGAGACCCAGTACTTC.